This T cell receptor (beta chain) was found in a study of blood T cell repertoires in COVID-19 (dated by TCRdb to 2019 to 2021). For the study in its entirety: Samples from collaborators originated in the United States, Italy and Spain and spanned both the acute and convalescent phases of COVID-19. Subjects who had been exposed to COVID-19, were actively infected with it, or had recovered from it provided the deeply sampled blood TCRbeta repertoires that made up the dataset. The repertoires were released in a freely available public database meant as a resource for research on the immune response to SARS-CoV-2. The material from the prospective study consisted of cDNA or gDNA derived from T cells, B-cell-depleted T cells, or PBMCs. Nearly every sample came with metadata listing a de-identified subject ID, COVID-19 status, age in years and sex. The samples were drawn from two sources: the first 160 participants of the ongoing ImmuneRACE study, and 1,200 or so subjects contributed by 6 global collaborators. Where HLA class I and class II types were available, the types were taken from metadata supplied by the sample provider, not from assay-based typing.

Participants in the prospective study were enrolled through a virtual design, were aged roughly 18 to 100 years, and lived in 20 to 30 United States geographic areas. In the prospective study, cohorts were assigned on the basis of participant-reported clinical history obtained from a screening survey and a study questionnaire. In the prospective study, whole blood, serum and a nasopharyngeal or oropharyngeal swab were collected from each participant by mobile phlebotomists. Additional blood draws and questionnaires over an approximately 2-month period could optionally be provided by prospective study participants. Before DNA extraction, blood samples from the prospective study were shipped at room temperature or frozen. TCRbeta CDR3 regions were amplified from genomic DNA using the immunoSEQ Assay, a bias-controlled multiplex PCR. As for how the authors treated the data: The number of nucleated cells in each sample was estimated by amplification of reference gene primers within the assay. To quantify the absolute abundance of each unique TCRbeta CDR3 rearrangement, sequence reads were collapsed and filtered. Productive Simpson clonality was computed per sample as the square root of Simpson's diversity index over productive rearrangements. In TCRdb, the immuneACCESS table is reduced to in-frame sequences with V and J assigned. These tables do not hold every clone; where another copy was compared, an unresolved V gene accounts for under half, and the others remain unexplained. V and J calls and clone size are as listed in that table; D and trimming were resolved from the DNA. The sample table shows 200,000 to 300,000 clones, and around 88% are seen once. The ten largest clones take up approximately 2.3% of the sample.

The paper's findings and limits, for the study overall: Clinical and demographic metadata were provided uncurated, with the amount varying by source and participant.

In the germline V gene, CDR1 corresponds to ENHRY and CDR2 to SYGVKD. From its cysteine to its valine, the CDR3 spans 11 amino acids. The only DNA kept is the CDR3, 33 bases in frame from the first base. A distance of 3 bases separates the germline ends of V and J, which lose 3 bases and 3 bases respectively. To note about this clone: The antigen it recognizes is unknown. No much larger clone is present one base from it, and per-base qualities are unavailable.

This receptor was identified in a woman in her 40s with acute COVID-19. The source material was PBMCs or T cells enriched from blood (not recorded which). In this chain, TRBV10-3 is recombined with TRBJ2-7; no D segment can be confidently identified. The CDR3 region has the sequence CAISDNYEQYV. The DNA sequence reads TGTGCCATCAGTGACAACTACGAGCAGTACGTC.